This T cell receptor beta chain appears in the sequencing data of a study of neoadjuvant anti-PD-1 for oral cavity cancer. Study summary: Patients without progression received a fourth nivolumab dose around day 43, then surgical resection on days 50-56.

CDR1 and CDR2 from the germline V gene are LGHNT and FRNRAP. This CDR3 region has 14 residues. Trimming removed 9 bases from V and 6 bases from J, with 20 bases in between. Sequencing was performed with immunoSEQ multiplex PCR; in TCRdb, only in-frame clones are kept and a portion is missing. Of over 10,000 clones listed, around two thirds are singletons. The clonotype comes from a person aged 35-80 years with oral cavity squamous cell carcinoma. The specimen was PBMCs, collected before nivolumab (anti-PD-1) treatment. The V gene is TRBV12-5, the J gene TRBJ1-1; D remains unclear. The CDR3 DNA reads as TGTGCTAGCGGTGGAGAGGGCGATTACCCTGAAGCTTTCTTT. Its translation: CASGGEGDYPEAFF.